A selection of T cell receptor beta chains follows, all from one sample in a study of early T cells in non-severe SARS-CoV-2 infection. TCRdb passed the 5' RACE reads through MiXCR, listing each CDR3 protein once. The data contain approximately 100,000 distinct CDR3 sequences, 16% of them singletons. Source material: whole blood. The receptors were sampled from an adult who was a healthcare worker with PCR-confirmed SARS-CoV-2 infection or an uninfected control (not recorded which). Each CDR3 is given with its conserved first and last residue.

CDR3	J	V
CASSRTDYSYEQYF	TRBJ2-7	TRBV5-1
CASSPGPSSGANVLTF	TRBJ2-6	TRBV7-9
CASTTGNTGELFF	TRBJ2-2	TRBV28
CASSATGPF	TRBJ1-2	TRBV12-3/TRBV12-4
CASSQDWTLGNSPLHF	TRBJ1-6	TRBV4-3
CASSFQGLAKNIQYF	TRBJ2-4	TRBV27
CASSLWTAETQYF	TRBJ2-5	TRBV7-2
CASSEFSGTEAFF	TRBJ1-1	TRBV5-5
CVLRKLGGSYEQYF	TRBJ2-7	TRBV6-1
CASSQVAPRALGDTQYF	TRBJ2-3	TRBV4-3
CASSPRQDQETQYF	TRBJ2-5	TRBV9
CASSPRGETYELYF	TRBJ2-7	TRBV18
CSANSATKTHYEQYF	TRBJ2-7	TRBV20-1
CASSPLTSGRPNEQFF	TRBJ2-1	TRBV19
CASSLPLLSGLQVEQFF	TRBJ2-1	TRBV28
CASSLDGQPNQPQHF	TRBJ1-5	TRBV5-1
CASSPGQLVKETQYF	TRBJ2-5	TRBV7-2
CASSQPSGGADKQFF	TRBJ2-1	TRBV6-2/TRBV6-3
CASDTPFTATEAFF	TRBJ1-1	TRBV7-9
CATGVMTGSYNEQFF	TRBJ2-1	TRBV15
CASSLISGANVLTF	TRBJ2-6	TRBV7-2
CSASQNSGANEQFF	TRBJ2-1	TRBV20-1
CASSLERGLQGSYEQYF	TRBJ2-7	TRBV28
CASTEQGPTEAFF	TRBJ1-1	TRBV28